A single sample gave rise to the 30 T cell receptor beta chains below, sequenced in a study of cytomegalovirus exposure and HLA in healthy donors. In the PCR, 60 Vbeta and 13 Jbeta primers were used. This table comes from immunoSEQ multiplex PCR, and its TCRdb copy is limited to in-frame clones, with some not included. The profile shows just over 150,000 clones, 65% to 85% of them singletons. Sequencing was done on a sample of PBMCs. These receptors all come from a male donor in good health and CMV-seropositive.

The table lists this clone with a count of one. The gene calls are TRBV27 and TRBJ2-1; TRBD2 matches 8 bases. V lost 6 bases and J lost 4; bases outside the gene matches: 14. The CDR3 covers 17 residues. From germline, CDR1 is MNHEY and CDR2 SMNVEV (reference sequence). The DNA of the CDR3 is TGTGCCAGCAGCCAGCGGGAGCCCCGATTTTCGTACAATGAGCAGTTCTTC. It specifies CASSQREPRFSYNEQFF.

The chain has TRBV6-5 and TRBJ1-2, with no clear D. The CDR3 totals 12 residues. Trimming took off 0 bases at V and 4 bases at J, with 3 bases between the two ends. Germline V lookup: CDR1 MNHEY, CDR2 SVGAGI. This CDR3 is CASSYSSYGYTF. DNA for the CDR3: TGTGCCAGCAGTTACTCGAGCTATGGCTACACCTTC.

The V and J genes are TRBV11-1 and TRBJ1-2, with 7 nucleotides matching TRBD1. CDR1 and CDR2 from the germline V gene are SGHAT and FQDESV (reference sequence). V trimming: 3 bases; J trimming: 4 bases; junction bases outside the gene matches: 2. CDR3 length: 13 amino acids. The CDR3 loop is CASSFHRGYGYTF. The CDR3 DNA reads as TGTGCCAGCAGCTTCCACAGGGGCTATGGCTACACCTTC.

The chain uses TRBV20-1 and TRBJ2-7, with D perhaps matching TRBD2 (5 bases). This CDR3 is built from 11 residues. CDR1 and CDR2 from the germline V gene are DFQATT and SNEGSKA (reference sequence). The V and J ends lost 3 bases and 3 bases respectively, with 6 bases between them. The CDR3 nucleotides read TGCAGTGCTAGTCGGGGCTACGAGCAGTACTTC. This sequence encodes CSASRGYEQYF.

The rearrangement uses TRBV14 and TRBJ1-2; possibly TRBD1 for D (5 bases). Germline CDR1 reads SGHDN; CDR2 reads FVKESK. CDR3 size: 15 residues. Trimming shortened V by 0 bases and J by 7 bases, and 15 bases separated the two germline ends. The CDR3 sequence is CASSQERQGRSGYTF. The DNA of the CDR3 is TGTGCCAGCAGCCAAGAAAGGCAGGGTAGGAGTGGCTACACCTTC.

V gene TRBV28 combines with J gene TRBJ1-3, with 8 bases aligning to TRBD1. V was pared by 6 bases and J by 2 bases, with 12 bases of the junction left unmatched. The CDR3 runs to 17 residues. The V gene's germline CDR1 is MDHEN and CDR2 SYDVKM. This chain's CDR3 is CASSLPLWTGTGNTIYF. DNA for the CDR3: TGTGCCAGCAGCCTACCCCTCTGGACAGGGACTGGAAACACCATATATTTT.

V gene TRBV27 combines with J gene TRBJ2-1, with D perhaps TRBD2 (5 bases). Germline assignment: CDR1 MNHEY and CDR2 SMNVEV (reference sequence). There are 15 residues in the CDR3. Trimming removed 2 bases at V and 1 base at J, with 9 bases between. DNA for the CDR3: TGTGCCAGCAGTTTAGACTACCGATCCTACAATGAGCAGTTCTTC. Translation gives CASSLDYRSYNEQFF.

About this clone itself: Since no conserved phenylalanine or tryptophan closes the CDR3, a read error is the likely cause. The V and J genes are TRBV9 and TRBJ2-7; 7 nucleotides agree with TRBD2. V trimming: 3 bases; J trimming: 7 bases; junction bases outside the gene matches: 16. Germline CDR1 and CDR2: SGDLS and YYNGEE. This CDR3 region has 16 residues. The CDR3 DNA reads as TGTGCCAGCAGCGCCGGAGGGAGGGTTGGGGAAAGGGAGCAGTACCTC. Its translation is CASSAGGRVGEREQYL.

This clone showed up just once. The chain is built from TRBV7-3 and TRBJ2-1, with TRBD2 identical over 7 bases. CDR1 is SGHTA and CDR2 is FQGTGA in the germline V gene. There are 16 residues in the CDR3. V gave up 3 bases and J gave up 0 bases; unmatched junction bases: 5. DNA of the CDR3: TGTGCCAGCAGCTTTCAAGCGGGGAGCTCCTACAATGAGCAGTTCTTC. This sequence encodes CASSFQAGSSYNEQFF.

CDR3 loop: CASSLRHLAGATQYF. In nucleotides, the CDR3 is TGTGCCAGCAGTTTAAGGCACCTAGCGGGAGCTACCCAGTACTTC. The chain is built from TRBV27 and TRBJ2-5, with 10 bases lining up with TRBD2. Per the germline V gene, CDR1 is MNHEY and CDR2 is SMNVEV (reference sequence). The CDR3 is 15 amino acids. With 2 bases clipped from V and 8 bases from J, the junction kept 8 bases outside the gene matches.

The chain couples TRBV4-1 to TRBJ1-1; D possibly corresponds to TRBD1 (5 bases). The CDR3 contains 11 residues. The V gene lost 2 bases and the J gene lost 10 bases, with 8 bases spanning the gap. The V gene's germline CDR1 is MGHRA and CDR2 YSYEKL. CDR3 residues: CASSQMGGAFF. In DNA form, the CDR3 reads TGCGCCAGCAGCCAAATGGGGGGAGCTTTCTTT.

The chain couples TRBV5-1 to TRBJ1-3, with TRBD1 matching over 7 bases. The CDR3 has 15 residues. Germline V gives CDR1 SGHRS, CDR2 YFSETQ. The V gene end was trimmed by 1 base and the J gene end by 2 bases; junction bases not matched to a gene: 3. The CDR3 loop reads CASSLQGVPGNTIYF. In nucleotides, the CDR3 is TGCGCCAGCAGCTTGCAGGGGGTGCCTGGAAACACCATATATTTT.

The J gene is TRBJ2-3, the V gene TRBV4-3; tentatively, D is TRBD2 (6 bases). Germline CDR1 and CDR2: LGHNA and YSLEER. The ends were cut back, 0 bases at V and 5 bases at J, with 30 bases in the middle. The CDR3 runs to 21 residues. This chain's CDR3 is CASSQDWGSVAVTGEGDTQYF. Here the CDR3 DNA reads TGCGCCAGCAGCCAAGATTGGGGATCGGTAGCGGTGACGGGTGAGGGAGATACGCAGTATTTT.

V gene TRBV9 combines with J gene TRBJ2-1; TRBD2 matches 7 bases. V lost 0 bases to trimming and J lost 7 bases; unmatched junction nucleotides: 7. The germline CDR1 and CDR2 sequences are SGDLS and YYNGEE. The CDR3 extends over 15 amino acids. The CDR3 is CASSVVGEGMNEQFF. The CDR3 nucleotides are TGTGCCAGCAGCGTAGTTGGGGAGGGGATGAATGAGCAGTTCTTC.

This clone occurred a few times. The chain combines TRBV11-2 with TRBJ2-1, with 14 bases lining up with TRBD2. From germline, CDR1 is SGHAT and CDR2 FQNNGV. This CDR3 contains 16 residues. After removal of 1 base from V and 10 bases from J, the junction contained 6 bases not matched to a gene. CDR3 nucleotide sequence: TGTGCCAGCAGCTTAGTGACTAGCGGGAGGGCCGAGGAGCAGTTCTTC. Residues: CASSLVTSGRAEEQFF.

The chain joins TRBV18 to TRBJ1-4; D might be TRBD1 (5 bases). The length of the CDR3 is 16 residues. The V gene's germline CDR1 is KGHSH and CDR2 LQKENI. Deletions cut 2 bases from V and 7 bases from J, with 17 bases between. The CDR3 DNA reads TGTGCCAGCTCACCATCGCCGGGGAGGGGAATTGAAAAACTGTTTTTT. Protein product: CASSPSPGRGIEKLFF.

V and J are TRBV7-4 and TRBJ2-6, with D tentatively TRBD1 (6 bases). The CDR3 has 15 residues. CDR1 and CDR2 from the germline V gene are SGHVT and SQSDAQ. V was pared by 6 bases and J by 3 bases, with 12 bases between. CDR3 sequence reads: CASRSGENGANVLTF. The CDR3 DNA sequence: TGTGCCAGCAGATCAGGGGAGAATGGGGCCAACGTCCTGACTTTC.

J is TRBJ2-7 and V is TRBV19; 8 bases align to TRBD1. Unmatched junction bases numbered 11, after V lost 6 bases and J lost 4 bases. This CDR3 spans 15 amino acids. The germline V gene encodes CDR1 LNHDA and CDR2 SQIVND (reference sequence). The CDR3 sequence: CASRGTWTGSYEQYF. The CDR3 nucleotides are TGTGCCAGTAGAGGGACTTGGACAGGGTCGTACGAGCAGTACTTC.

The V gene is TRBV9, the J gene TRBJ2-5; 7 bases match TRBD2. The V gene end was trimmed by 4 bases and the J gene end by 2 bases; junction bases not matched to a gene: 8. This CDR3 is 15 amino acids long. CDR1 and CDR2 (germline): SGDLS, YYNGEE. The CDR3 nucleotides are TGTGCCAGCAGCCCGCGACTAGCCATGCAAGAGACCCAGTACTTC. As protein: CASSPRLAMQETQYF.

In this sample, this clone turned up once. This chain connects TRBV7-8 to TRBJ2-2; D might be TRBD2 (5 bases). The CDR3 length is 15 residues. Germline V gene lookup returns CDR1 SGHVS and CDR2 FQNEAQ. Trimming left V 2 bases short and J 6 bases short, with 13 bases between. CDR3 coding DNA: TGTGCCAGCAGCTTAAGGGTACTAGGGCCCGGGGAGCTGTTTTTT. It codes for CASSLRVLGPGELFF. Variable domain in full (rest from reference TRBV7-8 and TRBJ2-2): GAGVSQSPRYKVAKRGQDVALRCDPISGHVSLFWYQQALGQGPEFLTYFQNEAQLDKSGLPSDRFFAERPEGSVSTLKIQRTQQEDSAVYLCASSLRVLGPGELFFGEGSRLTVL.

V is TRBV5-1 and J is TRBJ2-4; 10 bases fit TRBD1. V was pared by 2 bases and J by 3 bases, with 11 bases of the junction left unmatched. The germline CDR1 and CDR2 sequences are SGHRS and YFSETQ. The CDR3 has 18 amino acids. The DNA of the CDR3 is TGCGCCAGCAGCTTCGTCGGGACAGGGGTTTTCGGCAAAAACATTCAGTACTTC. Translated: CASSFVGTGVFGKNIQYF. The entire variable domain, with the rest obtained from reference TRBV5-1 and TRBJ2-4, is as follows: KAGVTQTPRYLIKTRGQQVTLSCSPISGHRSVSWYQQTPGQGLQFLFEYFSETQRNKGNFPGRFSGRQFSNSRSEMNVSTLELGDSALYLCASSFVGTGVFGKNIQYFGAGTRLSVL.

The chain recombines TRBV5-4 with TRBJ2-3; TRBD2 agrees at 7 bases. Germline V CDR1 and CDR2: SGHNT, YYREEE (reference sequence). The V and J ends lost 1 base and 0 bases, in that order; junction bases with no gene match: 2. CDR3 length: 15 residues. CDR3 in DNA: TGTGCCAGCAGCTTGCTAGCGGAGAGCACAGATACGCAGTATTTT. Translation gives CASSLLAESTDTQYF.

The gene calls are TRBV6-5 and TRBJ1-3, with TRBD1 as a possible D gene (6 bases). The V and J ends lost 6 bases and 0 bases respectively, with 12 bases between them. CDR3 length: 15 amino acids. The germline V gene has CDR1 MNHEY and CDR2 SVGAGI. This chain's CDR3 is CASSRQVFSGNTIYF. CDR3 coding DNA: TGTGCCAGCAGCCGACAGGTTTTCTCTGGAAACACCATATATTTT.

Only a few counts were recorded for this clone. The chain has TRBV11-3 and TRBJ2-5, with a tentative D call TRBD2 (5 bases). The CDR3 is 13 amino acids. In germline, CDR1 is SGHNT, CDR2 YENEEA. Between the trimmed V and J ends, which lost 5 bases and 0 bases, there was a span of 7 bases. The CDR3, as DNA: TGTGCCAGCAGCGTGGGAGACCAAGAGACCCAGTACTTC. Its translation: CASSVGDQETQYF.

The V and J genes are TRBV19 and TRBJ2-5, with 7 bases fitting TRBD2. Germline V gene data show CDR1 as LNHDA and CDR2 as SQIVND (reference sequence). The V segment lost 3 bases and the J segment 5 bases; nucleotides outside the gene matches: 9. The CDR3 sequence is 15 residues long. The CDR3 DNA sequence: TGTGCCAGTAGTATCATGGCGGGAGTTGGGGAGACCCAGTACTTC. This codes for CASSIMAGVGETQYF.

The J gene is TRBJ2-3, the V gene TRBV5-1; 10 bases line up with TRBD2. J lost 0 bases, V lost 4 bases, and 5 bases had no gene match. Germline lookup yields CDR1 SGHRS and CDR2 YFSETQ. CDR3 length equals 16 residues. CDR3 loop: CASSILAGSSTDTQYF. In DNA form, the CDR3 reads TGCGCCAGCAGCATACTAGCGGGATCTAGCACAGATACGCAGTATTTT. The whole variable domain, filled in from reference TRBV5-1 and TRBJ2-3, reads KAGVTQTPRYLIKTRGQQVTLSCSPISGHRSVSWYQQTPGQGLQFLFEYFSETQRNKGNFPGRFSGRQFSNSRSEMNVSTLELGDSALYLCASSILAGSSTDTQYFGPGTRLTVL.

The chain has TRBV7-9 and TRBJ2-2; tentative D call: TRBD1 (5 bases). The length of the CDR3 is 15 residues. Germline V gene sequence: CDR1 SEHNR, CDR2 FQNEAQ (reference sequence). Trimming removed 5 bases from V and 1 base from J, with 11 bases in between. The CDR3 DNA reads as TGTGCCAGCAGCAAACCGACAGAGAACACCGGGGAGCTGTTTTTT. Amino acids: CASSKPTENTGELFF.

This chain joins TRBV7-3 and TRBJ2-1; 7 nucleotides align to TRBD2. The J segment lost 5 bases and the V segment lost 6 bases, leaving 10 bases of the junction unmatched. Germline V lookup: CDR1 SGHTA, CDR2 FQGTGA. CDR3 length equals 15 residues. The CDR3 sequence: CASSSEAGENNEQFF. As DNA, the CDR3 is TGTGCCAGCAGTTCGGAGGCGGGAGAGAACAATGAGCAGTTCTTC.

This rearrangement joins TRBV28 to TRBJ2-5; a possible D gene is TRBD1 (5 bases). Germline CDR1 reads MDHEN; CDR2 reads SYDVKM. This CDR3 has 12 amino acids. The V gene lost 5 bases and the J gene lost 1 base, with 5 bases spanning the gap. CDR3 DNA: TGTGCCAGCAGTGACAGCCAAGAGACCCAGTACTTC. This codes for CASSDSQETQYF.

CDR3 coding DNA: TGTGCCAGCAGCCAAGATGGGGAGCCTCTCTACGAGCAGTACTTC. Its protein is CASSQDGEPLYEQYF. The V gene is TRBV4-2, the J gene TRBJ2-7; D perhaps matches TRBD2 (5 bases). The V gene lost 0 bases and the J gene lost 3 bases, with 12 bases spanning the gap. This CDR3 region has 15 residues. The germline V gene has CDR1 LGHNA and CDR2 YNFKEQ.